These 26 T cell receptor beta chains were sequenced from one sample in a study of T cell responses to AZD1222 COVID-19 vaccine. Assay: immunoSEQ multiplex PCR; the TCRdb copy retains only in-frame clones and omits some. The table has 150,000 or so clones, 90% to 95% seen once. The material was peripheral blood, obtained on day 0 of MenACWY control vaccination. These receptors were collected from an adult in good health.

CDR3 sequence reads: CASSPRTSGNNEQFF. CDR3 sequence (DNA): TGTGCCAGCTCACCACGGACTAGCGGTAACAATGAGCAGTTCTTC. This chain joins TRBV18 and TRBJ2-1; TRBD2 agrees at 10 bases. This CDR3 contains 15 residues. The ends lost 1 base at V and 5 bases at J; junction bases unmatched: 2. CDR1 and CDR2 (germline): KGHSH, LQKENI.

On this clone: This CDR3 is also generated by other DNA sequences in the sample. The V and J genes are TRBV12-3 or TRBV12-4 and TRBJ2-5; tentative D call: TRBD1 (6 bases). The CDR3 contains 12 residues. V lost 6 bases to trimming and J lost 4 bases, with 9 bases between them. The CDR3 DNA reads TGTGCCAGCAGCCCCAGGGGAGAGACCCAGTACTTC. Protein: CASSPRGETQYF.

The chain carries TRBV28 and TRBJ2-7; no firm D call. The CDR3 length is 12 residues. Trimming cost V 6 bases and J 3 bases, with 9 bases left between them. Germline V lookup: CDR1 MDHEN, CDR2 SYDVKM. The CDR3 coding sequence is TGTGCCAGCAGCCCCCCACTCTACGAGCAGTACTTC. It specifies CASSPPLYEQYF. Variable domain in full (rest from reference TRBV28 and TRBJ2-7): DVKVTQSSRYLVKRTGEKVFLECVQDMDHENMFWYRQDPGLGLRLIYFSYDVKMKEKGDIPEGYSVSREKKERFSLILESASTNQTSMYLCASSPPLYEQYFGPGTRLTVT.

The chain is built from TRBV7-2 and TRBJ2-2, with 7 positions matching TRBD1. The CDR3 extends over 15 amino acids. The V gene end was trimmed by 1 base and the J gene end by 3 bases; junction bases not matched to a gene: 2. Looked up from germline, CDR1 is SGHTA and CDR2 is FQGNSA. This chain's CDR3 is CASSLDRGDTGELFF. For the CDR3, the DNA is TGTGCCAGCAGCTTAGACAGGGGAGACACCGGGGAGCTGTTTTTT.

The V call is TRBV27, the J call TRBJ1-2; D possibly corresponds to TRBD1 (5 bases). CDR3 length equals 15 residues. V lost 5 bases and J 4 bases, leaving 17 bases between the germline ends. CDR1 is MNHEY, CDR2 SMNVEV, per germline (reference sequence). This CDR3 reads CASSPSRGDRYGYTF. As DNA, the CDR3 is TGTGCCAGCAGTCCCTCCCGTGGGGACCGCTATGGCTACACCTTC.

This chain joins TRBV20-1 and TRBJ1-2, with no clear D. Trimming stripped 3 bases from V and 5 bases from J, with 10 bases between. Germline V lookup: CDR1 DFQATT, CDR2 SNEGSKA (reference sequence). The CDR3 loop spans 12 amino acids. The CDR3, as DNA: TGCAGTGCTAGTGGCGACTCTTATGGCTACACCTTC. Translation gives CSASGDSYGYTF.

The CDR3 coding sequence is TGTGCCAGCAGTTTTGACAGGCGGCGAGATACGCAGTATTTT. Protein: CASSFDRRRDTQYF. The chain carries TRBV6-5 and TRBJ2-3; the D gene is possibly TRBD1 (6 bases). The CDR3 extends over 14 amino acids. V lost 4 bases and J lost 5, with 13 bases in between. The germline V gene has CDR1 MNHEY and CDR2 SVGAGI.

The J gene is TRBJ1-6, the V gene TRBV5-1; TRBD1 agrees at 8 bases. V shed 4 bases and J 4 bases; nucleotides not matched to a gene: 4. Germline CDR1 is SGHRS and CDR2 is YFSETQ. CDR3 length equals 15 residues. The CDR3 nucleotides read TGCGCCAGCAGCCCCGGGACAGGATATAATTCACCCCTCCACTTT. It codes for CASSPGTGYNSPLHF.

V and J are TRBV5-1 and TRBJ2-7, with 9 bases fitting TRBD1. The V segment lost 2 bases and the J segment 3 bases; nucleotides outside the gene matches: 12. Germline lookup yields CDR1 SGHRS and CDR2 YFSETQ. The CDR3 loop spans 17 amino acids. CDR3 DNA sequence: TGCGCCAGCAGCTTACGTCCCGGGACAGGGATCGGCTACGAGCAGTACTTC. It yields the protein CASSLRPGTGIGYEQYF.

The rearrangement joins TRBV14 to TRBJ2-5; D is possibly TRBD2 (6 bases). Looked up from germline, CDR1 is SGHDN and CDR2 is FVKESK. CDR3 length: 15 residues. Trimming pared 2 bases from V and 5 bases from J, leaving 15 bases between. This CDR3 is CASSQQLGGSETQYF. As DNA, the CDR3 is TGTGCCAGCAGCCAACAGTTGGGGGGTTCGGAGACCCAGTACTTC. Using reference TRBV14 and TRBJ2-5 for the parts outside the CDR3, the full variable domain is EAGVTQFPSHSVIEKGQTVTLRCDPISGHDNLYWYRRVMGKEIKFLLHFVKESKQDESGMPNNRFLAERTGGTYSTLKVQPAELEDSGVYFCASSQQLGGSETQYFGPGTRLLVL.

The genes are TRBV7-2 and TRBJ2-7; D is perhaps TRBD1 (7 bases). CDR1 and CDR2 from the germline V gene are SGHTA and FQGNSA. This CDR3 contains 14 residues. Trimming took off 5 bases at V and 2 bases at J, with 13 bases between the two ends. The CDR3: CASSPQGGAYEQYF. DNA for the CDR3: TGTGCCAGCAGCCCCCAGGGGGGCGCCTACGAGCAGTACTTC. Combining the CDR3 with reference TRBV7-2 and TRBJ2-7 gives the whole variable domain GAGVSQSPSNKVTEKGKDVELRCDPISGHTALYWYRQSLGQGLEFLIYFQGNSAPDKSGLPSDRFSAERTGGSVSTLTIQRTQQEDSAVYLCASSPQGGAYEQYFGPGTRLTVT.

CDR3 loop: CASSQETGQGNTDTQYF. The CDR3 DNA follows: TGTGCCAGCAGCCAAGAAACGGGACAGGGTAACACAGATACGCAGTATTTT. The chain links TRBV4-2 to TRBJ2-3; 9 positions match TRBD1. The CDR3 spans 17 residues. After removal of 0 bases from V and 2 bases from J, the junction contained 6 bases not matched to a gene. Germline values: CDR1 LGHNA, CDR2 YNFKEQ.

This clone came up once. The gene calls are TRBV5-6 and TRBJ2-1; no reliable D call. Looked up from germline, CDR1 is SGHDT and CDR2 is YYEEEE. V lost 4 bases and J 3 bases, leaving 14 bases between the germline ends. The CDR3 is 15 residues long. The chain's CDR3 is CASSRTHVDYNEQFF. Written as DNA, the CDR3 is TGTGCCAGCAGCCGCACCCACGTAGACTACAATGAGCAGTTCTTC.

The chain combines TRBV24-1 with TRBJ2-3; 9 nucleotides agree with TRBD1. The germline gives CDR1 KGHDR, CDR2 SFDVKD. The CDR3 runs 16 residues. With 3 bases clipped from V and 5 bases from J, the junction kept 8 bases outside the gene matches. Here the CDR3 DNA reads TGTGCCACCAGTGATCCCCGACAGGGGGGGAGAGATACGCAGTATTTT. Its protein is CATSDPRQGGRDTQYF.

The genes are TRBV27 and TRBJ1-2, with D unclear. CDR3 length: 13 amino acids. Germline CDR1 MNHEY, CDR2 SMNVEV (reference sequence). V dropped 5 bases and J dropped 4 bases, with 11 bases sitting between them. The CDR3, as DNA: TGTGCCAGCAGTGGGTACAGCTTCTATGGCTACACCTTC. Translating it yields CASSGYSFYGYTF.

CDR3 amino acids: CASSHPGTGQFF. The CDR3 DNA sequence: TGTGCCAGCAGCCACCCCGGGACAGGGCAGTTCTTC. The chain carries TRBV3-1 (or the pseudogene TRBV3-2) and TRBJ2-1, with TRBD1 matching 8 bases. Losses at the gene ends were 3 bases for V and 12 bases for J; bases not matched to a gene: 4. The length of the CDR3 is 12 residues. CDR1 is LGHDT, CDR2 YNNKEL, per germline (reference sequence).

The V and J genes are TRBV7-9 and TRBJ2-1; 11 bases fit TRBD2. The V gene's germline CDR1 is SEHNR and CDR2 FQNEAQ (reference sequence). This CDR3 is built from 17 residues. The V segment lost 2 bases and the J segment 8 bases; nucleotides outside the gene matches: 11. Written as DNA, the CDR3 is TGTGCCAGCAGCTTAACACGGTCGACTAGCGGGATGGATGAGCAGTTCTTC. Encoded protein: CASSLTRSTSGMDEQFF. Using reference TRBV7-9 and TRBJ2-1 for the parts outside the CDR3, the full variable domain is DTGVSQNPRHKITKRGQNVTFRCDPISEHNRLYWYRQTLGQGPEFLTYFQNEAQLEKSRLLSDRFSAERPKGSFSTLEIQRTEQGDSAMYLCASSLTRSTSGMDEQFFGPGTRLTVL.

The V and J genes are TRBV6-2 or TRBV6-3 and TRBJ1-2; no firm D call. CDR1 and CDR2 from the germline V gene are MNHEY and SVGEGT. The CDR3 is made up of 14 amino acids. Trimming took 0 bases from V and 7 from J, leaving 12 bases between them. The CDR3 spells CASSYSGRMGGYTF. The CDR3 region has the DNA TGTGCCAGCAGTTACTCAGGGAGAATGGGTGGCTACACCTTC.

The chain recombines TRBV9 with TRBJ1-1; 7 bases match TRBD1. This CDR3 has 16 residues. Germline CDR1 and CDR2: SGDLS and YYNGEE. After removal of 4 bases from V and 3 bases from J, the junction contained 12 bases not matched to a gene. The CDR3 loop reads CASSSRTGRGYTEAFF. The CDR3 coding sequence is TGTGCCAGCAGCTCTCGGACAGGACGTGGATACACTGAAGCTTTCTTT.

This clone was seen more than once but under ten times. The CDR3 carries no conserved terminal phenylalanine or tryptophan, so it likely arises from a read error. The DNA is left out, because the CDR3 cannot be placed on it with certainty; the CDR3 is given as TCRdb lists it. The chain carries TRBV27 and TRBJ2-7; the table's D call, TRBD1, has no DNA check behind it. Per the germline V gene, CDR1 is MNHEY and CDR2 is SMNVEV (reference sequence). The CDR3 spans 8 residues, counting both ends. This chain's CDR3 is CATAPWAS.

The CDR3 nucleotides read TGTGCCAGCAGCTTCTCCGCCGTGAATGGCTACACCTTC. Encoded protein: CASSFSAVNGYTF. The V call is TRBV7-2, the J call TRBJ1-2; D gene ambiguous. Germline V gives CDR1 SGHTA, CDR2 FQGNSA. The CDR3 runs to 13 residues. V was clipped by 3 bases and J by 6 bases, with 11 bases between them.

The genes are TRBV27 and TRBJ1-3; weak D call: TRBD1 (6 bases). There are 15 residues in the CDR3. CDR1 and CDR2 from the germline V gene are MNHEY and SMNVEV (reference sequence). V gave up 6 bases and J gave up 4 bases, with 16 bases separating them. This CDR3 reads CASSHRGGAGNTIYF. As DNA, the CDR3 is TGTGCCAGCAGCCACCGGGGGGGGGCAGGAAACACCATATATTTT.

The chain recombines TRBV25-1 with TRBJ1-3; D remains unclear. Germline V CDR1 and CDR2: MGHDK, SYGVNS. The CDR3 extends over 9 amino acids. CDR3 loop: CPGGNTIYF. The CDR3 DNA follows: TGTCCGGGGGGAAACACCATATATTTT.

The V gene is TRBV19, the J gene TRBJ1-6; maybe TRBD1 (5 bases). V was cut by 5 bases and J by 7 bases, with 12 bases left in between. The CDR3 length is 14 residues. Germline loops: CDR1 LNHDA, CDR2 SQIVND (reference sequence). The CDR3 is CASSVGPRNSPLHF. The CDR3 nucleotides are TGTGCCAGTAGTGTGGGACCGCGGAATTCACCCCTCCACTTT. Variable domain in full (rest from reference TRBV19 and TRBJ1-6): DGGITQSPKYLFRKEGQNVTLSCEQNLNHDAMYWYRQDPGQGLRLIYYSQIVNDFQKGDIAEGYSVSREKKESFPLTVTSAQKNPTAFYLCASSVGPRNSPLHFGNGTRLTVT.

V gene TRBV29-1 combines with J gene TRBJ2-1; 9 bases are shared with TRBD1. Trimming removed 6 bases from V and 7 bases from J; junction bases left unmatched: 1. Per germline, CDR1 SQVTM and CDR2 ANQGSEA. The CDR3 length is 11 residues. In DNA form, the CDR3 reads TGCAGCGTGGACAGGGGTAATGAGCAGTTCTTC. Protein sequence: CSVDRGNEQFF.

CDR3 sequence (DNA): TGTGCCAGCAGCTTCGAACCTGGACAGGGAAAGGATGGCTACACCTTC. Amino acids: CASSFEPGQGKDGYTF. The V and J genes are TRBV7-2 and TRBJ1-2; TRBD1 matches at 8 bases. This CDR3 contains 16 residues. Per the germline V gene, CDR1 is SGHTA and CDR2 is FQGNSA. Trimming cost V 3 bases and J 6 bases; bases outside gene matches: 12.